These T cell receptor beta chains were read from a single sample in a study of blood T cell repertoires in COVID-19. Some clones are missing from TCRdb's copy, which holds only in-frame ones; the method was immunoSEQ multiplex PCR. The repertoire holds more than 200,000 clones, with about 90% as singletons. Specimen: peripheral blood. These receptors all stem from a man aged 25 to 40 with COVID-19, enrolled during active disease. Both conserved end residues are part of each CDR3. Fields, in order: J gene, D gene, V gene, clone size, CDR3 protein, CDR3 DNA. D genes are given only for firm matches. Part of the rows lack a size; the others show once, few, many or a class for expanded clones.

TRBJ1-3 TRBD1 TRBV11-2 NA CASSPLGQGLSGNTIYF TGTGCCAGCAGCCCCCTCGGACAGGGCCTCTCTGGAAACACCATATATTTT
TRBJ1-2 NA TRBV29-1 NA CSVWSGDYGYTF TGCAGCGTTTGGTCGGGGGACTATGGCTACACCTTC
TRBJ2-7 TRBD2 TRBV7-8 NA CASSWGGIQTSDEQYF TGTGCCAGCAGCTGGGGGGGGATCCAGACGTCGGACGAGCAGTACTTC
TRBJ1-5 NA TRBV19 NA CASSIGGGTDNQPQHF TGTGCCAGTAGTATAGGGGGGGGGACGGACAATCAGCCCCAGCATTTT
TRBJ2-1 TRBD2 TRBV7-3 NA CASSSGLAPLNEQFF TGTGCCAGCAGCTCGGGACTAGCGCCACTCAATGAGCAGTTCTTC
TRBJ2-7 NA TRBV14 once CASSRLREAYEQYF TGTGCCAGCAGCCGACTCAGGGAGGCCTACGAGCAGTACTTC
TRBJ2-1 NA TRBV15 NA CATSTPPRSSYNEQFF TGTGCCACCAGCACCCCTCCACGGAGCTCCTACAATGAGCAGTTCTTC
TRBJ2-2 NA TRBV28 NA CASSLPQGGNTGELFF TGTGCCAGCAGTTTACCCCAGGGAGGGAACACCGGGGAGCTGTTTTTT
TRBJ1-1 NA TRBV5-1 few CASSLISSRQGNTEAFF TGCGCCAGCAGCTTGATTTCTTCTCGCCAGGGGAACACTGAAGCTTTCTTT
TRBJ1-2 TRBD1 TRBV18 NA CASSPRDRGYGYTF TGTGCCAGCTCACCACGGGACAGGGGCTATGGCTACACCTTC
TRBJ2-1 TRBD2 TRBV7-3 NA CASSLKRASGGNEQFF TGTGCCAGCAGCTTAAAAAGGGCTAGCGGAGGAAATGAGCAGTTCTTC
TRBJ2-7 NA TRBV20-1 NA CSAPRLEEQYF TGCAGTGCTCCCCGTCTGGAGGAGCAGTACTTC